This T cell receptor beta chain originates from a study of blood T cell repertoires in COVID-19. Study background: Researchers got acute and convalescent COVID-19 samples from the United States, Italy and Spain. Sources were T cells, B-cell-depleted T cells, or PBMCs; the material itself was cDNA or gDNA.

This clone was observed a few times. Original data processing: Reference gene primers were amplified, and this amplification served to estimate nucleated cell counts. Measured with immunoSEQ multiplex PCR; TCRdb has only the in-frame clones, and not every one. The V and J calls and clone size are taken from that table; D and trimming were inferred from the DNA. Among approximately 200,000 clones listed, roughly 80% were seen once. V was trimmed by 2 bases and J by 6 bases, leaving 13 bases between them. Germline V gene lookup returns CDR1 GTSNPN and CDR2 SVGIG (reference sequence). This CDR3 is built from 13 residues.

The origin of this receptor is a woman of 80 years or more with acute or convalescent COVID-19. The sample was peripheral blood. The V and J genes are TRBV30 and TRBJ1-2; D is perhaps TRBD1 (5 bases). The CDR3 spells CAWSPAQGNGYTF. The CDR3 nucleotides read TGTGCCTGGAGTCCGGCCCAGGGCAATGGCTACACCTTC.